The clone carrying this TCR beta chain has a count of ten or more. The antigen remains unidentified. The sample is drawn from a study of spatial heterogeneity in lung cancer. The study, taken as a whole, reports: One measure, the expanded intratumoral alpha and beta TCR count, tracked tumor mutation counts. It was estimated that coverage of tumor T cells reached 6.5% to 8% for alpha chains and approximately 13% for beta chains.

The germline V gene encodes CDR1 LNHDA and CDR2 SQIVND (reference sequence). Trimming took off 6 bases at V and 3 bases at J, with 12 bases between the two ends. CDR3 length equals 14 residues. Indicated time point: sample taken at primary tumor resection. The donors were approximately 65 patients with non-small cell lung cancer that was early-stage and untreated. From the 5' RACE reads, TCRdb called clonotypes with MiXCR, one entry per CDR3 protein. The sample carries 10,000 to 12,000 distinct CDR3 sequences, roughly 10% recorded once. The TCR originated in a female donor with early-stage non-small cell lung cancer. The V gene is TRBV19, the J gene TRBJ1-5; possibly TRBD1 for D (5 bases). The specimen was lung tumor tissue, collected at surgery. CDR3 nucleotide sequence: TGTGCCAGTAGCACAGGATCTCTCAATCAGCCCCAGCATTTT. Its translation: CASSTGSLNQPQHF.